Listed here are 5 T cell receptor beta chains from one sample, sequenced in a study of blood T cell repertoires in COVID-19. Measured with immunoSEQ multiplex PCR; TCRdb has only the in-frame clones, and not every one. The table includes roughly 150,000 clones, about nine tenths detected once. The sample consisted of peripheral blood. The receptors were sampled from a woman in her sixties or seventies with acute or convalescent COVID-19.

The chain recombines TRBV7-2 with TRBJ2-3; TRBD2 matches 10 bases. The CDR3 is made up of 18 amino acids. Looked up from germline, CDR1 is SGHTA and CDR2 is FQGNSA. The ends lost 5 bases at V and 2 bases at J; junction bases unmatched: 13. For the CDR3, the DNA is TGTGCCAGCAGCCCCCAAGCAGTAGCGGGGGGCCTCACAGATACGCAGTATTTT. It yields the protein CASSPQAVAGGLTDTQYF.

The CDR3 reads CAWTLGQGAEKLFF. CDR3 DNA: TGTGCCTGGACCCTGGGACAGGGGGCTGAAAAACTGTTTTTT. The gene calls are TRBV30 and TRBJ1-4, with 12 bases matching TRBD1. CDR1 is GTSNPN, CDR2 SVGIG, per germline (reference sequence). V was pared by 4 bases and J by 7 bases, with 4 bases of the junction left unmatched. There are 14 residues in the CDR3.

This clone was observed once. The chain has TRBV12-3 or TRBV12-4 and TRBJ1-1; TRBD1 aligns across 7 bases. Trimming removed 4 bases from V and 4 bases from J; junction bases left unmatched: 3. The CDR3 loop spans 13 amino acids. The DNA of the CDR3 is TGTGCCAGCAGTTCCTCAGGGGGCACTGAAGCTTTCTTT. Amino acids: CASSSSGGTEAFF.

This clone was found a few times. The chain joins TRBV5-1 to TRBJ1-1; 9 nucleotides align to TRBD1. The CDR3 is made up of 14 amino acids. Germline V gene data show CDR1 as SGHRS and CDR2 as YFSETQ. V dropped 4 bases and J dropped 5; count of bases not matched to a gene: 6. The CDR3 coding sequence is TGCGCCAGCAGCACGTACAGGGGGCGGACTGAAGCTTTCTTT. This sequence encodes CASSTYRGRTEAFF.

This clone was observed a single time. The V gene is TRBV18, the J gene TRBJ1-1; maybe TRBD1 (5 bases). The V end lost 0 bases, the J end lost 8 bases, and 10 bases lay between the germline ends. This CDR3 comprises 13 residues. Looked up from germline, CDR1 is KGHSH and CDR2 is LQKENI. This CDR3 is CASSPPGVEEAFF. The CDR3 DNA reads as TGTGCCAGCTCACCACCAGGGGTCGAGGAAGCTTTCTTT. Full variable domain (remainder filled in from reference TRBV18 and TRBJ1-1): NAGVMQNPRHLVRRRGQEARLRCSPMKGHSHVYWYRQLPEEGLKFMVYLQKENIIDESGMPKERFSAEFPKEGPSILRIQQVVRGDSAAYFCASSPPGVEEAFFGQGTRLTVV.